This TCR beta chain was recorded in a study of shared clonotypes between healthy human individuals. Data came from immunoSEQ multiplex PCR; TCRdb stores just in-frame clones and leaves some out. This table has about 660,000 clones, 74% appearing once. This CDR3 spans 17 amino acids. CDR1 and CDR2 (germline): KGHSH, LQKENI. V was trimmed by 6 bases and J by 2 bases, leaving 19 bases between them. The chain uses TRBV18 and TRBJ1-4; D remains ambiguous. Material for sequencing was memory CD4+ T cells sorted from blood. Subset given: CD45RA-negative fraction. The clonotype originates from a woman aged 25-40 years in good health. The CDR3 sequence: CASSPRTGSPTNEKLFF. DNA of the CDR3: TGTGCCAGCTCCCCGCGGACTGGCAGCCCGACTAATGAAAAACTGTTTTTT.